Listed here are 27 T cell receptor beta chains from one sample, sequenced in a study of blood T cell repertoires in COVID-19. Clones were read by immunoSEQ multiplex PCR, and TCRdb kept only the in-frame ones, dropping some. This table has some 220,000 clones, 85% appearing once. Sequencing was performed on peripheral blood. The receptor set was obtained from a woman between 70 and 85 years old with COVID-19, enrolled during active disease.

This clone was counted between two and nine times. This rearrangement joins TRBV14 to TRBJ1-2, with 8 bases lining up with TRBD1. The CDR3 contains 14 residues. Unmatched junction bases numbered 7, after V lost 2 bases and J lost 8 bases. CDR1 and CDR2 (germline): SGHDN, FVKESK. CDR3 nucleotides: TGTGCCAGCAGCCAACGAACAGGGGGTCGGGGCTACACCTTC. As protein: CASSQRTGGRGYTF.

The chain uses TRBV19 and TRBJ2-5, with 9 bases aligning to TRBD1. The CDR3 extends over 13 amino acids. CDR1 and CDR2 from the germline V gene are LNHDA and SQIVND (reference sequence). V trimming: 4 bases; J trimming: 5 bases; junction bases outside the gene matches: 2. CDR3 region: CASSRGTGETQYF. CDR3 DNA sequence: TGTGCCAGTAGTAGAGGGACAGGGGAGACCCAGTACTTC.

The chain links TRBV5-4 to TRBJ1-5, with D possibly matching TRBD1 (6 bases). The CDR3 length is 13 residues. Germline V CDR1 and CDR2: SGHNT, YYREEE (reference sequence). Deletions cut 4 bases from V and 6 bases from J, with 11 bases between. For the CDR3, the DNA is TGTGCCAGCAGCAACAGGGATGGTCAGCCCCAGCATTTT. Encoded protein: CASSNRDGQPQHF.

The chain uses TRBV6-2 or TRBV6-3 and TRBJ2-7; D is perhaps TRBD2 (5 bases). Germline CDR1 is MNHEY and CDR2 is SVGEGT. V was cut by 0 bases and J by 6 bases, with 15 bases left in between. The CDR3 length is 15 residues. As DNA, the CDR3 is TGTGCCAGCAGTTACTCGGGATTGAGGGTAAGCGAGCAGTACTTC. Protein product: CASSYSGLRVSEQYF.

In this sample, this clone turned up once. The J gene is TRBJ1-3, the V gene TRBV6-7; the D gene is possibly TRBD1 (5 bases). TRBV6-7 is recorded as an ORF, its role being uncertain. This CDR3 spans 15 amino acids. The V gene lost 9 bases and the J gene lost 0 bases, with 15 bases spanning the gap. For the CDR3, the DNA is TGTGCCAGAAACTCTACAGGAGACTCTGGAAACACCATATATTTT. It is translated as CARNSTGDSGNTIYF.

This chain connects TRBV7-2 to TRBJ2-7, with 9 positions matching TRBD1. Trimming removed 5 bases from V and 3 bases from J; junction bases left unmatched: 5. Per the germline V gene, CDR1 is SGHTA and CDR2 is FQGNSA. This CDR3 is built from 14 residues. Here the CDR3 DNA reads TGTGCCAGCAGCCCCGGGACAGGGCTCTACGAGCAGTACTTC. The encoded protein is CASSPGTGLYEQYF.

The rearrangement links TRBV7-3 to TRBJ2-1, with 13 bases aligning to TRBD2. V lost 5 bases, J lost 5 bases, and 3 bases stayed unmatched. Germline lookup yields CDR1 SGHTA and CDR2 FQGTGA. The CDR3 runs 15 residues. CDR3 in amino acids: CASSLGTSGNNEQFF. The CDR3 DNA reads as TGTGCCAGCAGCCTAGGGACTAGCGGGAACAATGAGCAGTTCTTC.

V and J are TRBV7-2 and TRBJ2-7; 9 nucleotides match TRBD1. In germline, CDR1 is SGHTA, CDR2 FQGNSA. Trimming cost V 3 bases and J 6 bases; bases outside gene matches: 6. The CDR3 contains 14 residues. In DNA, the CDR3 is TGTGCCAGCAGCTTGGACAGGGGCAACGGCGAGCAGTACTTC. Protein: CASSLDRGNGEQYF.

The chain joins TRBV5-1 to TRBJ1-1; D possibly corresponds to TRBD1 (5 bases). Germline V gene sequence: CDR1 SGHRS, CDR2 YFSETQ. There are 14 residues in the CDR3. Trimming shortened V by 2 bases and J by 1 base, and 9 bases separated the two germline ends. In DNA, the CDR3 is TGCGCCAGCAGCTTCCGGCAGGGGAACACTGAAGCTTTCTTT. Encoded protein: CASSFRQGNTEAFF.

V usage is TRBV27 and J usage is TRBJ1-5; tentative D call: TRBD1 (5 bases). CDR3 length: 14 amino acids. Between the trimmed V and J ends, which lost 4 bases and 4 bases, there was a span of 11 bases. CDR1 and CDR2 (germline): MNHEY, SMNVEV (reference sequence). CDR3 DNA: TGTGCCAGCAGTTACAAGGGGATTAATCAGCCCCAGCATTTT. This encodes CASSYKGINQPQHF.

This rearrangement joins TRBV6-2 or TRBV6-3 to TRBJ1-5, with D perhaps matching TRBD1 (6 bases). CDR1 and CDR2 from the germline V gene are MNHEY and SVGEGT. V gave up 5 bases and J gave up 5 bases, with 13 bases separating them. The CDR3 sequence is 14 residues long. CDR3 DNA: TGTGCCAGCAGTCACAGGGAATACGATCAGCCCCAGCATTTT. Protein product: CASSHREYDQPQHF.

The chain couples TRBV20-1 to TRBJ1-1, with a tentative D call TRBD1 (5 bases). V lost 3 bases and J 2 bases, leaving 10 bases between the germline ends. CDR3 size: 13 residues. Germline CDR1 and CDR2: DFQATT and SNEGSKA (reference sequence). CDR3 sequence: CSASAQDNTEAFF. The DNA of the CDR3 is TGCAGTGCTAGTGCACAGGACAACACTGAAGCTTTCTTT.

CDR3 sequence (DNA): TGTGCCTGGACCCCACCCGGGACATACCGCAATCAGCCCCAGCATTTT. As protein: CAWTPPGTYRNQPQHF. The chain combines TRBV30 with TRBJ1-5, with D possibly TRBD1 on 6 matching bases. The CDR3 has 16 amino acids. CDR1 GTSNPN and CDR2 SVGIG come from the germline V gene (reference sequence). The ends were cut back, 4 bases at V and 2 bases at J, with 18 bases in the middle.

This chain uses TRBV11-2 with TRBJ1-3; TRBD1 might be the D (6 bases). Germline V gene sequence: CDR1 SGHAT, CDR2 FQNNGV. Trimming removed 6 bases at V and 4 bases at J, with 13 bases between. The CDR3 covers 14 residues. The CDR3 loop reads CASRFQGTGNTIYF. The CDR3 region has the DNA TGTGCCAGCAGGTTTCAGGGGACGGGAAACACCATATATTTT. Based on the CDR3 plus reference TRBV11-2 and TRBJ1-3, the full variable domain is EAGVAQSPRYKIIEKRQSVAFWCNPISGHATLYWYQQILGQGPKLLIQFQNNGVVDDSQLPKDRFSAERLKGVDSTLKIQPAKLEDSAVYLCASRFQGTGNTIYFGEGSWLTVV.

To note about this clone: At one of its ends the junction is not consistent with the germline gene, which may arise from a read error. The CDR3 sequence is CASSSIAGGQETQYF. CDR3 in DNA: TGTGCTAGCAGCTCCATAGCGGGAGGTCAGGAGACCCAGTACTTC. The chain carries TRBV7-7 and TRBJ2-5, with 10 bases matching TRBD2. The CDR3 length is 15 residues. Per germline, CDR1 SSHAT and CDR2 FNYEAQ (reference sequence).

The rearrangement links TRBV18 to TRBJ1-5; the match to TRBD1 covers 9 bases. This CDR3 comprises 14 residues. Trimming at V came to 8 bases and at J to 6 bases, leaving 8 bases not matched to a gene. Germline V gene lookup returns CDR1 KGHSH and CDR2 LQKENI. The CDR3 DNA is TGTGCCAGCGCAAACAGGGGGCAAGTTCAGCCCCAGCATTTT. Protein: CASANRGQVQPQHF. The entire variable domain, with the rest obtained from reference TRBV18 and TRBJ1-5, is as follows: NAGVMQNPRHLVRRRGQEARLRCSPMKGHSHVYWYRQLPEEGLKFMVYLQKENIIDESGMPKERFSAEFPKEGPSILRIQQVVRGDSAAYFCASANRGQVQPQHFGDGTRLSIL.

The CDR3 region is CASSPRQGRFDTEAFF. The CDR3 DNA sequence: TGTGCCAGCAGCCCACGACAGGGAAGGTTTGACACTGAAGCTTTCTTT. The chain uses TRBV9 and TRBJ1-1; 7 nucleotides line up with TRBD1. This CDR3 contains 16 residues. CDR1 is SGDLS, CDR2 YYNGEE, per germline. The V gene end was trimmed by 4 bases and the J gene end by 3 bases; junction bases not matched to a gene: 12.

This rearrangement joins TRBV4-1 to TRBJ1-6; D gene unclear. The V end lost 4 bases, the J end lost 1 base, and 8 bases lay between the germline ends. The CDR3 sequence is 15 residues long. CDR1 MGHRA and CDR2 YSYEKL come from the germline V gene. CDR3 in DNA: TGCGCCAGCAGCCCTACAGTATCCTATAATTCACCCCTCCACTTT. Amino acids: CASSPTVSYNSPLHF.

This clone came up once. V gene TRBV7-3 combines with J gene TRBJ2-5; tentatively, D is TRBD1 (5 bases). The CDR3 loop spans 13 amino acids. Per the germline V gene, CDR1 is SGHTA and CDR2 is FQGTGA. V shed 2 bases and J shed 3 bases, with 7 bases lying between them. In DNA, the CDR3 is TGTGCCAGCAGCTTAGCCAGGGAAGAGACCCAGTACTTC. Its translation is CASSLAREETQYF.

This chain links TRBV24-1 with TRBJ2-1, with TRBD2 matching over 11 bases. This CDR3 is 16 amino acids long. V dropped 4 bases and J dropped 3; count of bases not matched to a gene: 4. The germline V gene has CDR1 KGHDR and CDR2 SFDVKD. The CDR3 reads CATSDRLAGGYNEQFF. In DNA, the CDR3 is TGTGCCACCAGTGACCGCCTAGCGGGGGGCTACAATGAGCAGTTCTTC.

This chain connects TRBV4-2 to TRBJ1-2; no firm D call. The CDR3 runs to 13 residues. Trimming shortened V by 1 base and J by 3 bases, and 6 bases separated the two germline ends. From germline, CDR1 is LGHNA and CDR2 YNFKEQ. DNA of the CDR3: TGTGCCAGCAGCCAAGGGGAGTACTATGGCTACACCTTC. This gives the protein CASSQGEYYGYTF.

CDR3 sequence reads: CASSLDKLEVYNEQFF. CDR3 sequence (DNA): TGCGCCAGCAGCTTGGACAAGCTGGAGGTCTACAATGAGCAGTTCTTC. The J gene is TRBJ2-1, the V gene TRBV5-1, with D tentatively TRBD2 (5 bases). Trimming stripped 0 bases from V and 3 bases from J, with 13 bases between. CDR3 length equals 16 residues. Per the germline V gene, CDR1 is SGHRS and CDR2 is YFSETQ. The full variable domain, rest sourced from reference TRBV5-1 and TRBJ2-1, is KAGVTQTPRYLIKTRGQQVTLSCSPISGHRSVSWYQQTPGQGLQFLFEYFSETQRNKGNFPGRFSGRQFSNSRSEMNVSTLELGDSALYLCASSLDKLEVYNEQFFGPGTRLTVL.

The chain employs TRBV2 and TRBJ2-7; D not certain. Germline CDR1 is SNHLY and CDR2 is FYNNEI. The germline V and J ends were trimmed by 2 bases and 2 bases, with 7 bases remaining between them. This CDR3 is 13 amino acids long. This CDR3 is CASSENRAYEQYF. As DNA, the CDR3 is TGTGCCAGCAGTGAAAACAGAGCCTACGAGCAGTACTTC.

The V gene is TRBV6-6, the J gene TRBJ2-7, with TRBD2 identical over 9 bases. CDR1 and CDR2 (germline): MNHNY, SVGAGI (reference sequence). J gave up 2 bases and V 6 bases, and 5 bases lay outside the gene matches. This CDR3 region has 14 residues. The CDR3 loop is CASRRTSVAYEQYF. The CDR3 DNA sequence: TGTGCCAGCAGAAGGACTAGCGTGGCCTACGAGCAGTACTTC.

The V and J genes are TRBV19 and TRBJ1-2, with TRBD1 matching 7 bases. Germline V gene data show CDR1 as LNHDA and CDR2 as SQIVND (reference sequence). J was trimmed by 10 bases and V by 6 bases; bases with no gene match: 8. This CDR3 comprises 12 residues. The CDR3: CASRPTGYHYTF. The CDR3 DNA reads TGTGCCAGTAGGCCGACAGGGTATCACTACACCTTC.

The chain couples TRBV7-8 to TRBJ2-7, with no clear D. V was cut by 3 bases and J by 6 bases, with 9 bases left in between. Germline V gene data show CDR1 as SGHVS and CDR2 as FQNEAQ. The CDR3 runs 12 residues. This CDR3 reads CASSFQAPEQYF. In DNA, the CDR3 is TGTGCCAGCAGCTTTCAGGCCCCCGAGCAGTACTTC.

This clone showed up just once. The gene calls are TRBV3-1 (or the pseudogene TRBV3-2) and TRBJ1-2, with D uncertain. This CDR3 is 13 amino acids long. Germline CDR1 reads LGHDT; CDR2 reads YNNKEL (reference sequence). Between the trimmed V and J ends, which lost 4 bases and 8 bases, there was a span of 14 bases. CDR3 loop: CASSLRGGQGYTF. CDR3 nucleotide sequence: TGTGCCAGCAGCCTCCGCGGCGGTCAGGGCTACACCTTC.